This TCR beta chain was retrieved from a study of monozygotic twins with inflammatory bowel disease. This CDR3 comprises 14 residues. The V gene's germline CDR1 is GTSNPN and CDR2 SVGIG (reference sequence). TCRdb reworked the 5' RACE reads into one entry per CDR3 protein, no DNA. The table lists over 110,000 distinct CDR3 sequences. The sample was blood. The V gene is TRBV30, the J gene TRBJ1-2. The source is a human donor with ulcerative colitis or Crohn's disease, or a healthy co-twin of an affected twin (not recorded which). The CDR3 protein is CAWSVTTGHYGYTF.